Below, 10 T cell receptor beta chains from the same sample are listed, as sequenced in a study of shared clonotypes between healthy human individuals. Naive-designated CD8 cells lacked CD45RO, were positively enriched for CCR7, and omitted terminally differentiated effector memory CD45RA+ cells. Here immunoSEQ multiplex PCR was the method, and the copy in TCRdb shows in-frame clones only, minus some. The data show around 2,000,000 clones, approximately 94% seen once. Input material: naive CD8+ T cells sorted from blood. The receptors stem from a man in his late teens or twenties in good health.

This clone was observed a single time. This sequence joins TRBV7-9 and TRBJ1-2; 10 bases are a match to TRBD1. The V gene end was trimmed by 5 bases and the J gene end by 2 bases; junction bases not matched to a gene: 5. Per germline, CDR1 SEHNR and CDR2 FQNEAQ (reference sequence). The CDR3 length is 15 residues. CDR3 loop: CASSAPGQGNYGYTF. Written as DNA, the CDR3 is TGTGCCAGCAGCGCTCCGGGACAGGGGAACTATGGCTACACCTTC. The variable domain in full, completed from reference TRBV7-9 and TRBJ1-2, reads DTGVSQNPRHKITKRGQNVTFRCDPISEHNRLYWYRQTLGQGPEFLTYFQNEAQLEKSRLLSDRFSAERPKGSFSTLEIQRTEQGDSAMYLCASSAPGQGNYGYTFGSGTRLTVV.

V and J are TRBV10-3 and TRBJ2-7; 8 bases agree with TRBD2. Trimming removed 7 bases from V and 2 bases from J; junction bases left unmatched: 7. CDR3 length: 14 amino acids. Germline CDR1 reads ENHRY; CDR2 reads SYGVKD. The CDR3 loop is CAITSAGAPYEQYF. Written as DNA, the CDR3 is TGTGCCATCACCTCAGCGGGGGCCCCCTACGAGCAGTACTTC.

V and J are TRBV5-1 and TRBJ1-2; 7 positions match TRBD1. The CDR3 runs 15 residues. V gave up 0 bases and J gave up 8 bases; unmatched junction bases: 10. The germline CDR1 and CDR2 sequences are SGHRS and YFSETQ. This chain's CDR3 is CASSLESTQGEGYTF. The DNA of the CDR3 is TGCGCCAGCAGCTTGGAAAGCACCCAGGGGGAGGGCTACACCTTC.

In this sample, this clone turned up once. V and J are TRBV5-6 and TRBJ2-7; 9 bases match TRBD1. Trimming removed 4 bases from V and 4 bases from J; junction bases left unmatched: 6. CDR1 SGHDT and CDR2 YYEEEE come from the germline V gene. CDR3 length equals 14 residues. The chain's CDR3 is CASSMWDREYEQYF. The CDR3 region has the DNA TGTGCCAGCAGCATGTGGGACAGGGAATACGAGCAGTACTTC.

The J gene is TRBJ2-2, the V gene TRBV4-3, with 12 bases fitting TRBD2. The CDR3 totals 16 residues. The germline V gene has CDR1 LGHNA and CDR2 YSLEER. The V and J ends lost 1 base and 3 bases, in that order; junction bases with no gene match: 0. CDR3 sequence (DNA): TGCGCCAGCAGCCAAGGACTAGCGGGAGACACCGGGGAGCTGTTTTTT. Its protein product is CASSQGLAGDTGELFF.

The CDR3 DNA is TGCGCCAGCAGCCAAGATCGGAGAAGCGGGGAGCAGTACTTC. The encoded protein is CASSQDRRSGEQYF. This rearrangement joins TRBV4-1 to TRBJ2-7, with D possibly matching TRBD2 (6 bases). V lost 0 bases, J lost 7 bases, and 13 bases lay in between. CDR1 and CDR2 from the germline V gene are MGHRA and YSYEKL. CDR3 length: 14 amino acids.

This chain connects TRBV28 to TRBJ2-7; possibly TRBD2 for D (6 bases). This CDR3 region has 15 residues. Trimming took 3 bases from V and 2 from J, leaving 14 bases between them. Looked up from germline, CDR1 is MDHEN and CDR2 is SYDVKM. For the CDR3, the DNA is TGTGCCAGCAGTTTTTCCATAGCGGACCCCTACGAGCAGTACTTC. Translating it yields CASSFSIADPYEQYF.

This rearrangement joins TRBV7-2 to TRBJ2-1, with 8 bases that match TRBD2. After removal of 5 bases from V and 4 bases from J, the junction contained 13 bases not matched to a gene. The CDR3 loop spans 17 amino acids. Germline values: CDR1 SGHTA, CDR2 FQGNSA. CDR3 loop: CASSPSPTSEIYNEQFF. DNA for the CDR3: TGTGCCAGCAGCCCATCCCCGACTAGCGAGATTTACAATGAGCAGTTCTTC.

This chain connects TRBV5-1 to TRBJ2-2; unclear D gene. The germline V gene has CDR1 SGHRS and CDR2 YFSETQ. Trimming shortened V by 7 bases and J by 1 base, and 11 bases separated the two germline ends. CDR3 size: 14 residues. The CDR3 DNA sequence: TGCGCCAGCCGCGTTCTACAGAACACCGGGGAGCTGTTTTTT. This sequence encodes CASRVLQNTGELFF.

The chain links TRBV27 to TRBJ2-1; 8 nucleotides line up with TRBD2. Germline CDR1 and CDR2: MNHEY and SMNVEV (reference sequence). This CDR3 comprises 14 residues. The trim removed 3 bases at V and 9 bases at J, leaving 7 bases unmatched. DNA of the CDR3: TGTGCCAGCAGTTTCCAGCGGGAGTCTAGTGAGCAGTTCTTC. Protein sequence: CASSFQRESSEQFF.